This T cell receptor (beta chain) emerged from a study of T cell responses to AZD1222 COVID-19 vaccine. The table lists this clone with a count of one. What it binds is not known. Study-level results: Donors were mostly white British, more females; clonal diversity possibly underestimated.

The CDR3 is 12 residues long. V lost 2 bases, J lost 5 bases, and 4 bases lay in between. The protocol was immunoSEQ multiplex PCR, while the TCRdb copy is restricted to in-frame clones and leaves out a portion. The sample yields 100,000 to 120,000 clones, roughly four fifths seen once. This sequence originates from an adult in good health. The chain is built from TRBV12-3 or TRBV12-4 and TRBJ1-5; D not certain. The sequencing used peripheral blood, collected on day 0 of AZD1222 vaccination. The chain's CDR3 is CASSLRDQPQHF. Written as DNA, the CDR3 is TGTGCCAGCAGTTTAAGGGATCAGCCCCAGCATTTT.